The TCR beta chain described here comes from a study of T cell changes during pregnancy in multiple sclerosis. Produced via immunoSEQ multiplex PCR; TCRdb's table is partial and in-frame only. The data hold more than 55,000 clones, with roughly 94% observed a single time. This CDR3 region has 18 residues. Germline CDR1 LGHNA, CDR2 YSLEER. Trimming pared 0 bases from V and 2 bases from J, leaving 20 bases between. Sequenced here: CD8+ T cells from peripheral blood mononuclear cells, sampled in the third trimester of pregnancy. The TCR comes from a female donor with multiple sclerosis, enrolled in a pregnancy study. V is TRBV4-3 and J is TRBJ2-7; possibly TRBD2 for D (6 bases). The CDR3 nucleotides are TGCGCCAGCAGCCAAGATTTTGTGATCGGGGGTGGAACCTACGAGCAGTACTTC. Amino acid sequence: CASSQDFVIGGGTYEQYF.